Listed below are T cell receptor beta chains from one sample, sequenced in a study of a mutant IDH1 vaccine in newly diagnosed glioma. What these receptors recognize is not known. Using immunoSEQ multiplex PCR, the repertoire was profiled, and TCRdb retains in-frame clones only, with some absent. The sample yields 20,000 to 25,000 clones, roughly 85% seen once. Sequences were derived from PBMCs, sampled from a glioma patient whose treatment included an IDH1 peptide vaccine. Every receptor here comes from a man aged 35-49 years with glioma. The CDR3 runs from the conserved cysteine through the conserved F or W. Each record gives: D gene, clone size, J gene, V gene, CDR3 protein, CDR3 DNA. D genes are given only for firm matches. Expanded clones are given a class, and other clones once, few, many or no size at all.

D gene: TRBD1; clone size: -; J gene: TRBJ2-1; V gene: TRBV9; CDR3 protein: CASSPDRDNEQFF; CDR3 DNA: TGTGCCAGCAGTCCAGACAGGGACAATGAGCAGTTCTTC
D gene: TRBD2; clone size: -; J gene: TRBJ2-3; V gene: TRBV19; CDR3 protein: CARNTSGRAQDTQYF; CDR3 DNA: TGTGCCAGGAACACTAGCGGGAGGGCCCAAGATACGCAGTATTTT
D gene: -; clone size: few; J gene: TRBJ2-7; V gene: TRBV29-1; CDR3 protein: CSVEGTAGWAENEQYF; CDR3 DNA: TGCAGCGTTGAAGGAACGGCGGGGTGGGCTGAAAACGAGCAGTACTTC
D gene: -; clone size: -; J gene: TRBJ2-3; V gene: TRBV5-4; CDR3 protein: CASSLDGGLADTQYF; CDR3 DNA: TGTGCCAGCAGCTTGGACGGGGGACTCGCAGATACGCAGTATTTT
D gene: -; clone size: -; J gene: TRBJ1-2; V gene: TRBV7-8; CDR3 protein: CASSLSRWGASGYTF; CDR3 DNA: TGTGCCAGCAGCTTATCTAGGTGGGGTGCCAGTGGCTACACCTTC
D gene: TRBD2; clone size: -; J gene: TRBJ2-1; V gene: TRBV4-2; CDR3 protein: CASSPGLAGWNEQFF; CDR3 DNA: TGTGCCAGCAGCCCAGGACTAGCGGGATGGAATGAGCAGTTCTTC
D gene: -; clone size: -; J gene: TRBJ2-5; V gene: TRBV5-1; CDR3 protein: CASSLGRLETQYF; CDR3 DNA: TGCGCCAGCAGCTTGGGGAGACTGGAGACCCAGTACTTC
D gene: TRBD2; clone size: once; J gene: TRBJ2-1; V gene: TRBV6-5; CDR3 protein: CASSYSISSGNEQFF; CDR3 DNA: TGTGCCAGCAGTTACTCGATTTCTAGCGGGAATGAGCAGTTCTTC
D gene: TRBD2; clone size: -; J gene: TRBJ2-3; V gene: TRBV4-1; CDR3 protein: CASSQERGGWSGRIADTQYF; CDR3 DNA: TGCGCCAGCAGCCAAGAACGGGGGGGCTGGAGCGGGAGGATCGCAGATACGCAGTATTTT
D gene: -; clone size: -; J gene: TRBJ1-3; V gene: TRBV18; CDR3 protein: CASSSLPDTGNTIYF; CDR3 DNA: TGTGCCAGCTCCTCCCTCCCGGATACTGGAAACACCATATATTTT
D gene: -; clone size: -; J gene: TRBJ1-1; V gene: TRBV28; CDR3 protein: CASRLFQAGTEAFF; CDR3 DNA: TGTGCCAGCAGGTTATTCCAGGCAGGCACTGAAGCTTTCTTT
D gene: -; clone size: -; J gene: TRBJ2-3; V gene: TRBV9; CDR3 protein: CASSVEGSVTQYF; CDR3 DNA: TGTGCCAGCAGCGTAGAGGGGTCTGTCACGCAGTATTTT
D gene: -; clone size: -; J gene: TRBJ2-2; V gene: TRBV6-1; CDR3 protein: CASWARWDTGELFF; CDR3 DNA: TGTGCCAGCTGGGCTCGATGGGACACCGGGGAGCTGTTTTTT
D gene: -; clone size: few; J gene: TRBJ1-2; V gene: TRBV7-2; CDR3 protein: CASSLGLGNYGYTF; CDR3 DNA: TGTGCCAGCAGCTTAGGGCTGGGGAACTATGGCTACACCTTC
D gene: -; clone size: -; J gene: TRBJ2-5; V gene: TRBV5-1; CDR3 protein: CASTPGGVGQETQYF; CDR3 DNA: TGCGCCAGCACCCCGGGTGGGGTCGGTCAAGAGACCCAGTACTTC
D gene: -; clone size: -; J gene: TRBJ1-2; V gene: TRBV27; CDR3 protein: CASRLDSRSYYGYTF; CDR3 DNA: TGTGCCAGCAGATTAGACTCCAGGTCATACTATGGCTACACCTTC
D gene: TRBD1; clone size: -; J gene: TRBJ1-1; V gene: TRBV6-1; CDR3 protein: CASSARGSNTEAFF; CDR3 DNA: TGTGCCAGCAGTGCCAGGGGGTCGAACACTGAAGCTTTCTTT
D gene: TRBD1; clone size: once; J gene: TRBJ1-1; V gene: TRBV27; CDR3 protein: CASCRWTGSTVNTEAFF; CDR3 DNA: TGTGCCAGCTGCAGATGGACAGGGTCTACGGTGAACACTGAAGCTTTCTTT
D gene: TRBD1; clone size: -; J gene: TRBJ2-6; V gene: TRBV18; CDR3 protein: CASSDRVDTGANVLTF; CDR3 DNA: TGTGCCAGCTCAGACAGGGTTGACACTGGGGCCAACGTCCTGACTTTC
D gene: TRBD2; clone size: -; J gene: TRBJ2-1; V gene: TRBV4-2; CDR3 protein: CASSQDYWREGSYNEQFF; CDR3 DNA: TGTGCCAGCAGCCAAGATTACTGGCGGGAGGGCTCCTACAATGAGCAGTTCTTC